The present entry profiles one TCR beta chain with its context. The data belong to a study of blood T cell repertoires in COVID-19. In the authors' methods: Amplification of reference gene primers was used by the study to estimate nucleated cell counts. Clones were read by immunoSEQ multiplex PCR, and TCRdb kept only the in-frame ones, dropping some. V, J and clone size were drawn from that table, and D and trimming were deduced from the DNA. The data show 200,000 or so clones, approximately 84% seen once. V was shortened by 8 bases and J by 8 bases, with 18 bases between the two germline ends. There are 13 residues in the CDR3. Germline loops: CDR1 MDHEN, CDR2 SYDVKM.

This TCR derives from a woman aged 60-75 years with acute or convalescent COVID-19. The genes are TRBV28 and TRBJ1-2; tentative D call: TRBD1 (5 bases). The sample comprised peripheral blood. The CDR3 region has the DNA TGTGCCAGCCGGCGGGGGGGAGGTAGGGGCTACACCTTC. Residues: CASRRGGGRGYTF.